A selection of T cell receptor beta chains follows, all from one sample in a study of blood T cell repertoires in COVID-19. Produced via immunoSEQ multiplex PCR; TCRdb's table is partial and in-frame only. The data contain about 200,000 clones, 89% of them seen just once; the ten biggest clones take up roughly 6.5%. The sample comprised peripheral blood. The receptors here all came from a man in his sixties who had recovered from COVID-19. CDR3s include the opening cysteine and the closing phenylalanine or tryptophan. The order of the fields is clone size, V gene, J gene, D gene, CDR3 DNA, CDR3 protein. D genes are given only for firm matches. Only some rows state a clone size, as once, few, many or a class for expanded clones.

>once|TRBV19|TRBJ2-7|NA
TGTGCCAGTAGTATAGGAACCAGGGGCGAGCAGTACTTC
CASSIGTRGEQYF
>NA|TRBV10-3|TRBJ2-3|NA
TGTGCCACCGACTCCACCACAGATACGCAGTATTTT
CATDSTTDTQYF
>NA|TRBV9|TRBJ1-1|NA
TGTGCCAGCAGCACCCAGGGGTACACTGAAGCTTTCTTT
CASSTQGYTEAFF
>NA|TRBV6-2/TRBV6-3|TRBJ2-4|NA
TGTGCCAGCAGTCCAACCGACCCAGGGTTACTAGCCAAAAACATTCAGTACTTC
CASSPTDPGLLAKNIQYF
>NA|TRBV29-1|TRBJ2-3|TRBD2
TGCAGCGTCCCGCCGACTAGCGGGAGCCCAGATACGCAGTATTTT
CSVPPTSGSPDTQYF
>NA|TRBV6-5|TRBJ1-6|NA
TGTGCCAGCAGTTACTCCTCGGGAGGGAATTCACCCCTCCACTTT
CASSYSSGGNSPLHF
>NA|TRBV7-2|TRBJ1-5|NA
TGTGCCAGCAGCTTTTCCGGGGGGGGCAATCAGCCCCAGCATTTT
CASSFSGGGNQPQHF
>NA|TRBV3-1/TRBV3-2|TRBJ1-1|NA
TGTGCCAGCAGCCAAGATCACAGGGTCCCTGAAGCTTTCTTT
CASSQDHRVPEAFF
>NA|TRBV6-5|TRBJ2-5|NA
TGTGCCAGCAGCGGTACGGAGACCCAGTACTTC
CASSGTETQYF
>NA|TRBV7-8|TRBJ1-5|NA
TGTGCCAGCAGCTTAGCGGGGGGGACGGGGAATCAGCCCCAGCATTTT
CASSLAGGTGNQPQHF
>NA|TRBV27|TRBJ2-3|TRBD2
TGTGCCAGCAGTGTCGGGACTAGCGGGACAGATACGCAGTATTTT
CASSVGTSGTDTQYF
>NA|TRBV7-3|TRBJ1-2|NA
TGTGCCAGCAGGGTCGGTCCTAACTATGGCTACACCTTC
CASRVGPNYGYTF
>NA|TRBV6-5|TRBJ2-2|TRBD1
TGTGCCAGCAGTTCCGACAGGGGCAGAGCCGGGGAGCTGTTTTTT
CASSSDRGRAGELFF
>NA|TRBV7-9|TRBJ1-2|TRBD1
TGTGCCAGCAGCTCGGGACAGATCTATGGCTACACCTTC
CASSSGQIYGYTF
>NA|TRBV18|TRBJ1-2|TRBD1
TGTGCCAGCTCCCGACTCCAGGGGGCAAACTATGGCTACACCTTC
CASSRLQGANYGYTF
>NA|TRBV6-1|TRBJ1-1|NA
TGTGCCAGCAGTGAGGGTACAGCGAACACTGAAGCTTTCTTT
CASSEGTANTEAFF
>NA|TRBV2|TRBJ2-6|TRBD1
TGTGCCAGCAGTCGGGACAGGGGGCTTGGGGCCAACGTCCTGACTTTC
CASSRDRGLGANVLTF
>NA|TRBV7-3|TRBJ1-1|TRBD1
TGTGCCAGCAGCTTAATGGGACAGATGAACACTGAAGCTTTCTTT
CASSLMGQMNTEAFF
>NA|TRBV19|TRBJ1-5|TRBD1
TGTGCCAGTAGTAGGGGACAGGGATATCAGCCCCAGCATTTT
CASSRGQGYQPQHF
>NA|TRBV5-1|TRBJ2-1|TRBD2
TGCGCCAGCAGCTCGGTCGGGGGATCTAGCGGGAGGGCCTCCGGATACAATGAGCAGTTCTTC
CASSSVGGSSGRASGYNEQFF
>NA|TRBV3-1/TRBV3-2|TRBJ2-7|TRBD2
TGTGCCAGCAGCCAAGATGCTAGCGGGGGCCTATCCAACGAGCAGTACTTC
CASSQDASGGLSNEQYF
>NA|TRBV25-1|TRBJ2-7|NA
TGTGCCAGCAGTGGTCAGGCCGGGAACGAGCAGTACTTC
CASSGQAGNEQYF
>NA|TRBV18|TRBJ2-3|TRBD2
TGTGCCAGCTCACCACCGACTAGCGCCAGAGCGGATACGCAGTATTTT
CASSPPTSARADTQYF
>NA|TRBV4-3|TRBJ2-1|TRBD1
TGCGCCAGCAGCCAACTAGGACAGGGGGTATATGAGCAGTTCTTC
CASSQLGQGVYEQFF
>NA|TRBV23-1|TRBJ2-1|TRBD2
TGCGCCAGCATAGGACTAGCGGCCTACAATGAGCAGTTCTTC
CASIGLAAYNEQFF
>once|TRBV9|TRBJ2-5|NA
TGTGCCAGCAGCGTAACCCAGATGTACCAAGAGACCCAGTACTTC
CASSVTQMYQETQYF
>NA|TRBV2|TRBJ2-7|NA
TGTGCCAGCAGTGGGTTCAACAGGGCAAACTCCTACGAGCAGTACTTC
CASSGFNRANSYEQYF
>NA|TRBV28|TRBJ1-1|NA
TGTGCCAGCACGATCTTACAGGGGAACACTGAAGCTTTCTTT
CASTILQGNTEAFF
>NA|TRBV7-8|TRBJ2-7|TRBD2
TGTGCCAGCAGCCGAGGACTAGCGGGAGACGAGCAGTACTTC
CASSRGLAGDEQYF
>NA|TRBV5-5|TRBJ1-5|NA
TGTGCCAGCAGCTTGGGCGCAGGGGCCCCCCAGCCCCAGCATTTT
CASSLGAGAPQPQHF
>NA|TRBV6-2/TRBV6-3|TRBJ2-7|TRBD2
TGTGCCAGCAGTTATCCTAGCGGGAGGGCCGAAACCTACGAGCAGTACTTC
CASSYPSGRAETYEQYF